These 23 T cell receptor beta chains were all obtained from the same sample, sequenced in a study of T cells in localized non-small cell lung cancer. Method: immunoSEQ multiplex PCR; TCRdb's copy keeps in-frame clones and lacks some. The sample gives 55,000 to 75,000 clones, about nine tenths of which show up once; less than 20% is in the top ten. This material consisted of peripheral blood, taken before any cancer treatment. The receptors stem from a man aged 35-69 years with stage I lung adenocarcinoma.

The CDR3 is CASSFNPESARRDEQFF. In nucleotides, the CDR3 is TGTGCCAGCAGTTTTAATCCCGAATCCGCCAGGAGGGATGAGCAGTTCTTC. The V call is TRBV28, the J call TRBJ2-1; D may be TRBD2 (6 bases). Trimming shortened V by 3 bases and J by 8 bases, and 23 bases separated the two germline ends. There are 17 residues in the CDR3. Germline loops: CDR1 MDHEN, CDR2 SYDVKM.

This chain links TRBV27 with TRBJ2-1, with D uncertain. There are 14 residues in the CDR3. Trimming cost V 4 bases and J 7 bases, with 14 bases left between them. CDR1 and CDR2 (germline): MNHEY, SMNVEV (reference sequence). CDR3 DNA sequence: TGTGCCAGCAGTTACGTAGGGCCCTGGAATGAGCAGTTCTTC. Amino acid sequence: CASSYVGPWNEQFF.

The CDR3 region is CASSKWVFWEVKFF. CDR3 nucleotides: TGTGCCAGTAGTAAGTGGGTTTTTTGGGAAGTTAAGTTCTTC. The V and J genes are TRBV19 and TRBJ2-1; D unclear. Germline values: CDR1 LNHDA, CDR2 SQIVND (reference sequence). This CDR3 has 14 amino acids. Trimming took 4 bases from V and 14 from J, leaving 21 bases between them.

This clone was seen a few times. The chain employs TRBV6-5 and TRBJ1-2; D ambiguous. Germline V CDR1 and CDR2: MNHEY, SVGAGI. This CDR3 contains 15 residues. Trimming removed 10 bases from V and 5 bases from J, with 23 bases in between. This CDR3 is CATRVGRTDQYGYTF. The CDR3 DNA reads TGTGCCACTAGGGTCGGGCGCACCGATCAATATGGCTACACCTTC.

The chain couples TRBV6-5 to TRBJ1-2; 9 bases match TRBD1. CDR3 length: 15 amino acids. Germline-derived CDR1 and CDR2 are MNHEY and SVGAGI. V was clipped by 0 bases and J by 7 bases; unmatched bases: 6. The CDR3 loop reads CASSYSYRGQSGYTF. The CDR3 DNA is TGTGCCAGCAGTTACTCCTACAGGGGGCAATCTGGCTACACCTTC.

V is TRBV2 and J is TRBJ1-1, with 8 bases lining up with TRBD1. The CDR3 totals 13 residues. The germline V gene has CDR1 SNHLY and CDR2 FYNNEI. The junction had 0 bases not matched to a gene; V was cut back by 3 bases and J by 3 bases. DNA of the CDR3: TGTGCCAGCAGTGAGGGACAGGACACTGAAGCTTTCTTT. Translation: CASSEGQDTEAFF.

CDR3 residues: CASSLSSGRAGEQYF. The CDR3 DNA is TGCGCCAGCAGCTTGTCTAGCGGGAGGGCGGGAGAGCAGTACTTC. J is TRBJ2-7 and V is TRBV5-1; 12 nucleotides align to TRBD2. CDR1 is SGHRS and CDR2 is YFSETQ in the germline V gene. The J segment lost 7 bases and the V segment lost 1 base, leaving 6 bases of the junction unmatched. The CDR3 is 15 residues long.

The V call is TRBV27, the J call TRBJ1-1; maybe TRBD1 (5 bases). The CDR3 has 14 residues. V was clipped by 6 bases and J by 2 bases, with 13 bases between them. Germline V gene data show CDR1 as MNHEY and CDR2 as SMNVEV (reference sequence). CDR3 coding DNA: TGTGCCAGCAGCAGGACACGGGGCAACACTGAAGCTTTCTTT. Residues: CASSRTRGNTEAFF.

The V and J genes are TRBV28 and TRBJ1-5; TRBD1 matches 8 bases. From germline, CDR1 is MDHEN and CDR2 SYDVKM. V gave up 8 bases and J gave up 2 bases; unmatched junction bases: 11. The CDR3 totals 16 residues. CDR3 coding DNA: TGTGCCAGCGGGGCGACAGGGGTGGGAGGCAATCAGCCCCAGCATTTT. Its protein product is CASGATGVGGNQPQHF.

The CDR3 spells CATSGAGSIYEQYF. The CDR3 region has the DNA TGTGCCACGAGTGGGGCGGGAAGCATCTACGAGCAGTACTTC. The rearrangement links TRBV5-4 to TRBJ2-7; D might be TRBD2 (6 bases). Deletions cut 9 bases from V and 3 bases from J, with 19 bases between. The germline CDR1 and CDR2 sequences are SGHNT and YYREEE (reference sequence). This CDR3 is 14 amino acids long.

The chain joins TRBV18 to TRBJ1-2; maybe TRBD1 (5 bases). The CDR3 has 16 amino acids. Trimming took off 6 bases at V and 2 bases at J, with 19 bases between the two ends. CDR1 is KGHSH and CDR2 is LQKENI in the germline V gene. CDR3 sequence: CASSLIGAPLNYGYTF. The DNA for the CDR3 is TGTGCCAGCTCCCTCATTGGGGCGCCGCTCAACTATGGCTACACCTTC.

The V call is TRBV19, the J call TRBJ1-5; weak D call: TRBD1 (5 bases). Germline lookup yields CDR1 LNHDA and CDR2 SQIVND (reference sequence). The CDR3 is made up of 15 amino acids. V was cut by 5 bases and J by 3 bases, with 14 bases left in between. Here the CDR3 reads CASSPGWGNNQPQHF. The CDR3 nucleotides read TGTGCCAGTAGTCCCGGTTGGGGGAACAATCAGCCCCAGCATTTT.

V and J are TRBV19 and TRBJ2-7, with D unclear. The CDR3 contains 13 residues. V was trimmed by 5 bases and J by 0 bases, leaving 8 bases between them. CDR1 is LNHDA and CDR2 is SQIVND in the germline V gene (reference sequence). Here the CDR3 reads CASSYGNSYEQYF. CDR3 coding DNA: TGTGCCAGTAGTTATGGCAACTCCTACGAGCAGTACTTC.

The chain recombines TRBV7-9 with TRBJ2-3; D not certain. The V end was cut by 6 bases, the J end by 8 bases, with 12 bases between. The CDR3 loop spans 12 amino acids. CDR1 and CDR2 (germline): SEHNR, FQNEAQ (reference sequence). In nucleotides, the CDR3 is TGTGCCAGCAGTCTGATAGGGCGTACGCAGTATTTT. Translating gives CASSLIGRTQYF.

The DNA of the CDR3 is TGTGCCAGCAGCCCTCCTGGGAGCGGGCAGTTCTTC. Translating gives CASSPPGSGQFF. The chain recombines TRBV7-9 with TRBJ2-1; the D gene is possibly TRBD2 (5 bases). The CDR3 is made up of 12 amino acids. CDR1 is SEHNR and CDR2 is FQNEAQ in the germline V gene (reference sequence). V lost 5 bases, J lost 12 bases, and 14 bases lay in between.

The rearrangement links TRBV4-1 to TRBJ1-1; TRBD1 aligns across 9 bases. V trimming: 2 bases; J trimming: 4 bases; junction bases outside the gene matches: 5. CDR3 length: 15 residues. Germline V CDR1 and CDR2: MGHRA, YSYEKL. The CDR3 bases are TGCGCCAGCAGCCAAAGAGGACAGGGGAGCACTGAAGCTTTCTTT. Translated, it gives CASSQRGQGSTEAFF.

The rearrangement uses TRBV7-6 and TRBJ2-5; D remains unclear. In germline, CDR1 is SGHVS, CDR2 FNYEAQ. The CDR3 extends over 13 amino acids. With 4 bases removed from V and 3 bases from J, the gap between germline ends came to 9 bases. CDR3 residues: CASSSGREETQYF. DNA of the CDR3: TGTGCCAGCAGCTCCGGACGGGAAGAGACCCAGTACTTC.

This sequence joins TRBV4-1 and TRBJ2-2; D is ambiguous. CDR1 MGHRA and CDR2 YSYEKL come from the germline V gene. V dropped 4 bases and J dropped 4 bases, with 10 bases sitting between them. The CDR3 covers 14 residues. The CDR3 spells CASSLSVGTGELFF. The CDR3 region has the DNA TGCGCCAGCAGCCTCTCAGTAGGCACCGGGGAGCTGTTTTTT.

The CDR3 DNA is TGTGCCAGCAGCTCACAAACTAGTATAAAACACAATGAGCAGTTCTTC. This encodes CASSSQTSIKHNEQFF. The chain carries TRBV13 and TRBJ2-1; D may be TRBD2 (5 bases). In germline, CDR1 is PRHDT, CDR2 FYEKMQ (reference sequence). Trimming removed 4 bases at V and 5 bases at J, with 18 bases between. This CDR3 has 16 residues.

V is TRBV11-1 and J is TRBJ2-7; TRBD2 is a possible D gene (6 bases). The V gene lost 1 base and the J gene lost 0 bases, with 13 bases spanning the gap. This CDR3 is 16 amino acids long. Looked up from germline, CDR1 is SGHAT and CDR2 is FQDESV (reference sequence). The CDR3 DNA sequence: TGTGCCAGCAGCTTAGTGGGTGGAGGGAGCTCCTACGAGCAGTACTTC. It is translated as CASSLVGGGSSYEQYF.

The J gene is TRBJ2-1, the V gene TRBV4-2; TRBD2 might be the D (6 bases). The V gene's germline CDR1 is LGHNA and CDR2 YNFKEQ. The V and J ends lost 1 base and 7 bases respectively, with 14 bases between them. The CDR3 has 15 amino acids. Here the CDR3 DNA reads TGTGCCAGCAGCCAAGGACTAGAGGGATGGAATGAGCAGTTCTTC. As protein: CASSQGLEGWNEQFF.

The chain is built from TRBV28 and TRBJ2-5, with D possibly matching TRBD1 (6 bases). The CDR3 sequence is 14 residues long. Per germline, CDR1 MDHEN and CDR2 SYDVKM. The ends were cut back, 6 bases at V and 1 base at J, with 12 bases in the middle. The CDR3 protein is CASSNGQFQETQYF. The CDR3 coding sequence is TGTGCCAGCAGCAATGGACAGTTCCAAGAGACCCAGTACTTC.

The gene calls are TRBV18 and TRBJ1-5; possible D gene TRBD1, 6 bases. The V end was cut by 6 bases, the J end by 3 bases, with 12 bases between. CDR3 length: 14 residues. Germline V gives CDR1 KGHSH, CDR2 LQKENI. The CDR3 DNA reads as TGTGCCAGCTCCACGACAGGTTTCAATCAGCCCCAGCATTTT. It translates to CASSTTGFNQPQHF.